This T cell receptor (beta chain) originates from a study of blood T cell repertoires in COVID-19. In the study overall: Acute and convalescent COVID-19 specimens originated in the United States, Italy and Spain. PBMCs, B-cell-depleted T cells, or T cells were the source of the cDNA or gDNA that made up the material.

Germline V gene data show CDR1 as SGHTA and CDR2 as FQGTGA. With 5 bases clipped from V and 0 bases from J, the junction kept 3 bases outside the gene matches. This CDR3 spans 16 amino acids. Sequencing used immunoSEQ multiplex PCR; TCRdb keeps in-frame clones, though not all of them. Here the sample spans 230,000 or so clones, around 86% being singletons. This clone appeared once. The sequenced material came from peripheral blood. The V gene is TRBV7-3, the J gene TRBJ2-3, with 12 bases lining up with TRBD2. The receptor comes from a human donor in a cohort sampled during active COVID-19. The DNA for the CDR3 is TGTGCCAGCAGCCCAGGGACTAGCGGGAGCACAGATACGCAGTATTTT. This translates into CASSPGTSGSTDTQYF. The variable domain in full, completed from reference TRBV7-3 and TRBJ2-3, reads GAGVSQTPSNKVTEKGKYVELRCDPISGHTALYWYRQSLGQGPEFLIYFQGTGAADDSGLPNDRFFAVRPEGSVSTLKIQRTERGDSAVYLCASSPGTSGSTDTQYFGPGTRLTVL.